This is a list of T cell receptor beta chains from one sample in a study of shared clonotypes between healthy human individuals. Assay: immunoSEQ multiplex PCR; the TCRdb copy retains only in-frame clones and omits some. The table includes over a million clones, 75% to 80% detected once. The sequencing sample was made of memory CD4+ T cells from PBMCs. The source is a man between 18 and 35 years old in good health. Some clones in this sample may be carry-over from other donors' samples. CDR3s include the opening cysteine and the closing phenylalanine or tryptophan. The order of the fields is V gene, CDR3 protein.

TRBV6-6	CASSYEGGYGYTF
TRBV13	CASSRGSGTTDTQYF
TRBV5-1	CASSSLAGVYYNEQFF
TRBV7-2	CARKDQPQHF
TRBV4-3	CASSQEIAAYNEQFF
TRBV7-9	CASSSRGTDTQYF
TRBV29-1	CSVEGGMGRTSYSEAFF
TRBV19	CAGSVTGALGQPQHF
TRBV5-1	CATGDGNTIYF
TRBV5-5	CASSQSGTGGIAYEQYF
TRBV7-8	CASSHPRTVNTGELFF
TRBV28	CASSGPQVKDFTNYGYTF
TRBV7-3	CASSLSPKDRGGDEQFF
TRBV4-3	CASSQDITTSGSPGSYEQYF
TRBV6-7	CASSYSKNFRVSVDTEAFF
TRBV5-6	CASSPLSGRTGRAKNIQYF
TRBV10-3	CAIGLLNYEQYF
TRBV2	CASRLAGADTQYF
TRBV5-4	CASSSGASGRRGETQYF
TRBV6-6	CASASGAEKLFF
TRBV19	CASRPGQGATGELFF
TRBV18	CASSPLAGDEGNYGYTF
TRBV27	CASSFGAERRETQYF
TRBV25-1	CASSSDRGVNEQFF
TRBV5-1	CASSFGTPQETQYF
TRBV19	CASSITWDLKGEQYF
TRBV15	CATSGYDGGTGELFF
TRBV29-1	CSVASGTYNEQFF
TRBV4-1	CASSQIPTSIEQYF
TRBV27	CASSPKTGLAFF
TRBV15	CATSRVAGGYNEQFF
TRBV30	CAWTRAGEQFF
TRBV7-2	CASSFGTGGQPQHF